The rows below give T cell receptor beta chains drawn from one sample of a study of shared clonotypes between healthy human individuals. Method: immunoSEQ multiplex PCR; TCRdb's copy keeps in-frame clones and lacks some. The table lists over a million clones, more than 60% of them singletons. The specimen was memory CD4+ T cells sorted from blood. The receptor source for this set is a young man in good health. The CDR3 runs from the conserved cysteine through the conserved F or W. The D gene is left open where the match is weak. Expanded clones are given a class, and other clones once, few, many or no size at all.

abundance	d_gene	j_gene	v_gene	CDR3aa	CDR3nt
NA	NA	TRBJ2-1	TRBV11-2	CASESGVGNEQFF	TGTGCCAGCGAGTCAGGGGTGGGGAATGAGCAGTTCTTC
NA	NA	TRBJ1-3	TRBV5-1	CASSWNPREGASGNTIYF	TGCGCCAGCAGCTGGAACCCTAGGGAGGGAGCTTCTGGAAACACCATATATTTT
NA	NA	TRBJ1-4	TRBV5-5	CASSLAMGAGNEKLFF	TGTGCCAGCAGCTTGGCTATGGGGGCTGGTAATGAAAAACTGTTTTTT
NA	TRBD1	TRBJ1-1	TRBV6-5	CASSPTGGWNTEAFF	TGTGCCAGCAGTCCGACAGGGGGCTGGAACACTGAAGCTTTCTTT
NA	NA	TRBJ2-3	TRBV6-6	CASKGGSTDTQYF	TGTGCCAGCAAGGGGGGGAGCACAGATACGCAGTATTTT
NA	NA	TRBJ2-1	TRBV5-6	CASSLLGTDSYNEQFF	TGTGCCAGCAGCTTATTAGGGACGGACTCCTACAATGAGCAGTTCTTC
NA	NA	TRBJ2-7	TRBV18	CASSIYPPSSQEQYEQYF	TGTGCCAGCTCAATATATCCGCCATCATCCCAGGAGCAGTACGAGCAGTACTTC
many	NA	TRBJ2-3	TRBV5-1	CASGLDGTDTQYF	TGCGCCAGCGGCCTGGACGGGACAGATACGCAGTATTTT
once	TRBD1	TRBJ2-7	TRBV2	CASSGDRRYEQYF	TGTGCCAGCAGTGGGGACAGACGCTACGAGCAGTACTTC
NA	TRBD2	TRBJ2-2	TRBV30	CAWIRTWGRATGELFF	TGTGCCTGGATCCGTACGTGGGGGAGGGCAACCGGGGAGCTGTTTTTT
NA	TRBD2	TRBJ2-5	TRBV7-8	CASSSSGGTQETQYF	TGTGCCAGCAGCTCTAGCGGGGGGACCCAAGAGACCCAGTACTTC
NA	NA	TRBJ2-7	TRBV9	CASSDQGYEQYF	TGTGCCAGCAGCGACCAGGGCTACGAGCAGTACTTC
NA	TRBD2	TRBJ2-1	TRBV19	CASKGRLAGPQEQFF	TGTGCCAGTAAAGGACGGCTAGCGGGGCCCCAGGAGCAGTTCTTC
NA	NA	TRBJ2-7	TRBV7-9	CASSLTLTYEQYF	TGTGCCAGCAGCTTGACTCTAACCTACGAGCAGTACTTC
NA	TRBD1	TRBJ1-1	TRBV4-1	CASSQRQGIGAFF	TGCGCCAGCAGCCAAAGACAGGGGATCGGAGCTTTCTTT
NA	TRBD1	TRBJ1-4	TRBV4-2	CASSQTTGRDEKLFF	TGTGCCAGCAGCCAGACGACAGGGCGGGATGAAAAACTGTTTTTT
NA	TRBD1	TRBJ2-7	TRBV6-1	CASSRTGATSYEQYF	TGTGCCAGCAGTAGGACAGGCGCCACATCCTACGAGCAGTACTTC
NA	NA	TRBJ2-5	TRBV7-2	CASSLGGHKETQYF	TGTGCCAGCAGCTTAGGGGGACATAAAGAGACCCAGTACTTC
few	TRBD1	TRBJ1-2	TRBV18	CASSPGQGASSYTF	TGTGCCAGCTCACCGGGACAGGGGGCCTCGAGCTACACCTTC
NA	NA	TRBJ2-7	TRBV19	CASSISDSSYEQYF	TGTGCCAGTAGTATCTCGGACAGCTCCTACGAGCAGTACTTC
NA	TRBD2	TRBJ2-3	TRBV2	CASSPGLARTDTQYF	TGTGCCAGCAGTCCTGGACTAGCACGTACAGATACGCAGTATTTT
many	TRBD2	TRBJ2-1	TRBV6-5	CASSSPAGGHNEQFF	TGTGCCAGCAGTTCCCCAGCGGGGGGGCACAATGAGCAGTTCTTC
NA	NA	TRBJ2-1	TRBV11-2	CASSLSSGSEQFF	TGTGCCAGCAGCTTGAGTTCTGGGAGTGAGCAGTTCTTC
NA	NA	TRBJ2-7	TRBV5-1	CASSLEPAGSSYEQYF	TGCGCCAGCAGCTTGGAACCAGCGGGTAGCTCCTACGAGCAGTACTTC
NA	NA	TRBJ2-6	TRBV9	CASSYTESGANVLTF	TGTGCCAGCAGCTATACAGAGTCTGGGGCCAACGTCCTGACTTTC
NA	NA	TRBJ2-2	TRBV28	CASRLPGRNTGELFF	TGTGCCAGCAGGCTCCCGGGGAGGAACACCGGGGAGCTGTTTTTT
few	NA	TRBJ1-2	TRBV7-6	CASSFIDTNYGYTF	TGTGCCAGCAGCTTTATTGACACTAACTATGGCTACACCTTC
many	TRBD1	TRBJ2-6	TRBV7-9	CASSLAPGGSGANVLTF	TGTGCCAGCAGCTTAGCGCCAGGGGGCTCTGGGGCCAACGTCCTGACTTTC
NA	NA	TRBJ2-1	TRBV6-6	CASSYSPDNEQFF	TGTGCCAGCAGTTACTCTCCGGACAATGAGCAGTTCTTC